This T cell receptor (beta chain) was captured in a study of CD8 T cells in ankylosing spondylitis. The sample holds a few counts of this clonotype. As yet, its antigen is unknown. General observations from the study: Several highly homologous variants made up a TCR beta motif that seemed to typify ankylosing spondylitis blood. The disease-linked clones had a CD8+ phenotype and low blood frequencies.

The CDR3 loop spans 15 amino acids. From germline, CDR1 is SGHTA and CDR2 FQGNSA. The junction had 8 bases not matched to a gene; V was cut back by 5 bases and J by 5 bases. TCRdb recomputed calls from the 5' RACE reads with MiXCR, one row per CDR3 protein. The repertoire holds 250,000 to 400,000 distinct CDR3 sequences, 9.5% to 13% seen once, with roughly a tenth in the top ten. Sequenced: blood, either unsorted or a sorted T cell fraction (not recorded which). The chain carries TRBV7-2 and TRBJ1-5; 8 nucleotides agree with TRBD1. This clonotype originated in a female donor with ankylosing spondylitis or in good health (not recorded which). The CDR3 nucleotides read TGTGCCAGCAGCAACAAAGGACAGGGACATCAGCCCCAGCATTTT. This gives the protein CASSNKGQGHQPQHF.